The 22 T cell receptor beta chains below come from one sample, sequenced in a study of STAT5B mutations in CD4+ large granular lymphocyte leukemia. Here immunoSEQ multiplex PCR was the method, and the copy in TCRdb shows in-frame clones only, minus some. Of around 32,000 clones in the sample, nearly 80% were seen once. The source material was CD4+ T cells from blood buffy coats. The receptors originated from a human donor in good health.

The genes are TRBV28 and TRBJ1-1; 7 nucleotides agree with TRBD1. V shed 7 bases, J shed 2 bases, and the junction held 7 bases outside the gene matches. Germline-derived CDR1 and CDR2 are MDHEN and SYDVKM. This CDR3 has 14 amino acids. The CDR3 sequence is CASIPGTVNTEAFF. CDR3 coding DNA: TGTGCCAGCATCCCGGGGACAGTAAACACTGAAGCTTTCTTT.

The rearrangement joins TRBV11-2 to TRBJ1-4, with 7 nucleotides matching TRBD1. V lost 8 bases to trimming and J lost 8 bases; unmatched junction nucleotides: 14. Germline V gene data show CDR1 as SGHAT and CDR2 as FQNNGV. The CDR3 contains 15 residues. This CDR3 reads CASGAPRGRYEKLFF. The CDR3 DNA reads TGTGCCAGCGGGGCCCCCAGGGGGAGGTACGAAAAACTGTTTTTT.

J is TRBJ1-2 and V is TRBV6-5; 8 bases line up with TRBD1. The CDR3 contains 16 residues. The J segment lost 0 bases and the V segment lost 3 bases, leaving 6 bases of the junction unmatched. Germline V gene data show CDR1 as MNHEY and CDR2 as SVGAGI. CDR3 sequence (DNA): TGTGCCAGCAGTTATGAGACAGGGGCGACTAACTATGGCTACACCTTC. Translation gives CASSYETGATNYGYTF.

The CDR3 DNA reads as TGTGCCAGTAGTCCACAGGGTTTAGCTGAAGCTTTCTTT. The encoded protein is CASSPQGLAEAFF. The chain couples TRBV19 to TRBJ1-1; the D gene is possibly TRBD1 (6 bases). The CDR3 length is 13 residues. Germline CDR1 LNHDA, CDR2 SQIVND (reference sequence). Trimming took off 5 bases at V and 6 bases at J, with 13 bases between the two ends.

The chain joins TRBV5-1 to TRBJ2-1; D may be TRBD1 or TRBD2 (7 bases each). V was trimmed by 3 bases and J by 3 bases, leaving 13 bases between them. This CDR3 region has 15 residues. The germline V gene has CDR1 SGHRS and CDR2 YFSETQ. CDR3 sequence: CASSSGGTNYNEQFF. The CDR3 DNA sequence: TGCGCCAGCAGCTCAGGGGGGACTAACTACAATGAGCAGTTCTTC.

The V gene is TRBV9, the J gene TRBJ2-6; D perhaps matches TRBD2 (6 bases). CDR1 and CDR2 from the germline V gene are SGDLS and YYNGEE. Trimming removed 3 bases at V and 0 bases at J, with 16 bases between. CDR3 length: 18 amino acids. The DNA of the CDR3 is TGTGCCAGCAGCGCCCGGGGGACGGAGAACTCTGGGGCCAACGTCCTGACTTTC. Translation: CASSARGTENSGANVLTF.

CDR3 sequence reads: CASSPPGYNEQFF. The CDR3 DNA reads as TGTGCCAGCAGCCCGCCAGGCTATAATGAGCAGTTCTTC. The rearrangement links TRBV11-2 to TRBJ2-1, with unresolved D. V gave up 5 bases and J gave up 7 bases, with 12 bases separating them. Germline values: CDR1 SGHAT, CDR2 FQNNGV. The CDR3 spans 13 residues. Variable domain in full (rest from reference TRBV11-2 and TRBJ2-1): EAGVAQSPRYKIIEKRQSVAFWCNPISGHATLYWYQQILGQGPKLLIQFQNNGVVDDSQLPKDRFSAERLKGVDSTLKIQPAKLEDSAVYLCASSPPGYNEQFFGPGTRLTVL.

In its sample, this clone was seen once. V gene TRBV6-4 combines with J gene TRBJ1-2, with D unclear. Germline V CDR1 and CDR2: MRHNA, SNTAGT. This CDR3 has 13 residues. The ends were cut back, 2 bases at V and 0 bases at J, with 4 bases in the middle. CDR3 sequence (DNA): TGTGCCAGCAGTGACGGATCTAACTATGGCTACACCTTC. Its translation is CASSDGSNYGYTF.

This clone was detected only once. DNA for the CDR3: TGTGCCAGCAGCTTTATGGGAGATAGCAATCAGCCCCAGCATTTT. This sequence encodes CASSFMGDSNQPQHF. This chain joins TRBV7-2 and TRBJ1-5, with no clear D. Trimming cost V 3 bases and J 0 bases, with 9 bases left between them. Germline CDR1 SGHTA, CDR2 FQGNSA. This CDR3 is 15 amino acids long.

The sample holds a few counts of this clone. The V and J genes are TRBV18 and TRBJ2-7; 9 nucleotides align to TRBD1. The CDR3 runs to 15 residues. Germline V CDR1 and CDR2: KGHSH, LQKENI. Trimming at V came to 5 bases and at J to 7 bases, leaving 12 bases not matched to a gene. The DNA for the CDR3 is TGTGCCAGCTCAGATTACAGGGGGCGCATTGGGGAGCAGTACTTC. Protein product: CASSDYRGRIGEQYF.

The sample holds one count of this clone. The chain links TRBV5-6 to TRBJ2-1; D gene ambiguous. The V gene's germline CDR1 is SGHDT and CDR2 YYEEEE. The CDR3 runs 14 residues. Trimming cost V 0 bases and J 4 bases, with 8 bases left between them. This CDR3 reads CASSLGRIYNEQFF. The CDR3 coding sequence is TGTGCCAGCAGCTTGGGACGGATATACAATGAGCAGTTCTTC.

This sequence joins TRBV30 and TRBJ1-1; D unclear. The CDR3 runs to 14 residues. Germline V gives CDR1 GTSNPN, CDR2 SVGIG (reference sequence). The germline V and J ends were trimmed by 2 bases and 2 bases, with 12 bases remaining between them. The CDR3 DNA reads TGTGCCTGGAGTTTCATGGGCGCTAACACTGAAGCTTTCTTT. Translation gives CAWSFMGANTEAFF.

The chain has TRBV2 and TRBJ2-5; the match to TRBD1 covers 8 bases. This CDR3 contains 15 residues. Germline V lookup: CDR1 SNHLY, CDR2 FYNNEI. Unmatched junction bases numbered 7, after V lost 6 bases and J lost 1 base. CDR3 residues: CASRRGDRSQETQYF. The DNA of the CDR3 is TGTGCCAGCAGGAGGGGGGACAGGAGCCAAGAGACCCAGTACTTC.

The rearrangement uses TRBV11-1 and TRBJ1-2; no firm D call. Trimming removed 5 bases from V and 8 bases from J, with 12 bases in between. Germline V gene lookup returns CDR1 SGHAT and CDR2 FQDESV (reference sequence). This CDR3 has 12 amino acids. The CDR3 loop reads CASSRSGEGYTF. CDR3 DNA sequence: TGTGCCAGCAGCCGATCGGGAGAAGGCTACACCTTC.

The chain is built from TRBV7-6 and TRBJ1-1; 8 positions match TRBD1. Germline values: CDR1 SGHVS, CDR2 FNYEAQ. The CDR3 consists of 15 residues. The V segment lost 5 bases and the J segment 3 bases; nucleotides outside the gene matches: 8. The CDR3 region has the DNA TGTGCCAGCAGCCCACGGACAGGGCGGGACACTGAAGCTTTCTTT. As protein: CASSPRTGRDTEAFF.

This clone has a handful of counts. The gene calls are TRBV2 and TRBJ2-2; 10 nucleotides align to TRBD1. Trimming removed 4 bases from V and 7 bases from J; junction bases left unmatched: 3. This CDR3 contains 14 residues. Germline V gene sequence: CDR1 SNHLY, CDR2 FYNNEI. The CDR3 loop is CASSGQGAGGELFF. DNA of the CDR3: TGTGCCAGCAGTGGACAGGGGGCAGGCGGGGAGCTGTTTTTT.

The chain links TRBV10-2 to TRBJ2-5; possible D gene TRBD1, 6 bases. This CDR3 is built from 14 residues. Germline-derived CDR1 and CDR2 are WSHSY and SAAADI. Trimming left V 3 bases short and J 2 bases short, with 10 bases between. In nucleotides, the CDR3 is TGCGCCAGCAGTGAATGGACAGTACAAGAGACCCAGTACTTC. This sequence encodes CASSEWTVQETQYF.

This clone was picked up a small number of times. The rearrangement joins TRBV28 to TRBJ1-3, with a tentative D call TRBD1 (5 bases). Trimming stripped 5 bases from V and 0 bases from J, with 14 bases between. This CDR3 has 16 amino acids. Per germline, CDR1 MDHEN and CDR2 SYDVKM. The chain's CDR3 is CASSTRRGSSGNTIYF. CDR3 bases: TGTGCCAGCAGTACCCGACGGGGGAGCTCTGGAAACACCATATATTTT.

V gene TRBV5-1 combines with J gene TRBJ2-1; D may correspond to TRBD1 or TRBD2 (5 bases each). Germline lookup yields CDR1 SGHRS and CDR2 YFSETQ. Trimming removed 3 bases at V and 8 bases at J, with 24 bases between. The CDR3 contains 17 residues. The CDR3 sequence is CASSWAPGTAVGDEQFF. The CDR3 coding sequence is TGCGCCAGCAGCTGGGCCCCCGGGACGGCAGTGGGTGATGAGCAGTTCTTC.

This rearrangement joins TRBV6-1 to TRBJ2-1, with D tentatively TRBD1 or TRBD2 (6 bases each). The length of the CDR3 is 17 residues. The germline V gene encodes CDR1 MNHNS and CDR2 SASEGT. Trimming removed 3 bases at V and 3 bases at J, with 18 bases between. DNA of the CDR3: TGTGCCAGCAGTGACCCGGGGGCACCTAAGTTCTACAATGAGCAGTTCTTC. Translated: CASSDPGAPKFYNEQFF.

This chain uses TRBV7-2 with TRBJ1-2; D is unclear. CDR3 length: 12 amino acids. The V gene lost 5 bases and the J gene lost 8 bases, with 12 bases spanning the gap. CDR1 and CDR2 from the germline V gene are SGHTA and FQGNSA. CDR3: CASSTTTVGYTF. In DNA form, the CDR3 reads TGTGCCAGCAGCACTACGACGGTCGGCTACACCTTC.

The genes are TRBV11-1 and TRBJ2-7; 8 bases line up with TRBD2. This CDR3 comprises 14 residues. Germline assignment: CDR1 SGHAT and CDR2 FQDESV (reference sequence). V lost 5 bases and J lost 3; bases outside the gene matches: 6. This CDR3 reads CASSTGLVYYEQYF. The CDR3 DNA sequence: TGTGCCAGCAGCACGGGACTAGTATACTACGAGCAGTACTTC.